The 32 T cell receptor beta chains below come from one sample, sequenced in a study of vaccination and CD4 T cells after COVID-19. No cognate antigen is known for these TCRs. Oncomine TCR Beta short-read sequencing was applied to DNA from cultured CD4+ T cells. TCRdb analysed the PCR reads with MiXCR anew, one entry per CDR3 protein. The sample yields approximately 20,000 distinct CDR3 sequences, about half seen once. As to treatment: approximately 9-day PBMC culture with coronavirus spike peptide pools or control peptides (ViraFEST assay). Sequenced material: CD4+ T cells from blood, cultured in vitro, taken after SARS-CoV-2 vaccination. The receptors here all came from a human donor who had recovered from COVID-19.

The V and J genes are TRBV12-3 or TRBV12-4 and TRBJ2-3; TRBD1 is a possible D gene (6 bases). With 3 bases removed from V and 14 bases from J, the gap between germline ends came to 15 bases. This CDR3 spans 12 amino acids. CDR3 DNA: TGTGCCAGCAGTTTCATACAGGGCTCGGGGTATTTT. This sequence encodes CASSFIQGSGYF.

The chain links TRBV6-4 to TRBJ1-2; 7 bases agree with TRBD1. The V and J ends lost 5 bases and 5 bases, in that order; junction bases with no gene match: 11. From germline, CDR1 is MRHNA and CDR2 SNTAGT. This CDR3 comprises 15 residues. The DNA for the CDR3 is TGTGCCAGCAGTCAGAACCCCGGGACAGATTATGGCTACACCTTC. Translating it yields CASSQNPGTDYGYTF.

Here the CDR3 DNA reads TGTGCCATCAGTCCCGGGGGCTGGGAAGCTTTCTTT. The encoded protein is CAISPGGWEAFF. V gene TRBV10-3 combines with J gene TRBJ1-1; TRBD1 is a possible D gene (6 bases). Between the trimmed V and J ends, which lost 5 bases and 8 bases, there was a span of 12 bases. This CDR3 comprises 12 residues. CDR1 and CDR2 (germline): ENHRY, SYGVKD.

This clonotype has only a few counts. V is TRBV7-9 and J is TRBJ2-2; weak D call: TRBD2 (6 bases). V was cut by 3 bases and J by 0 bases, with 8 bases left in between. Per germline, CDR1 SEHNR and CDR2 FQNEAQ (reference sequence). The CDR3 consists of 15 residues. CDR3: CASSFRETNTGELFF. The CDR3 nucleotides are TGTGCCAGCAGCTTCCGGGAGACGAACACCGGGGAGCTGTTTTTT.

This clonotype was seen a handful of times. CDR3 residues: CASSPRWTGTEAFF. As DNA, the CDR3 is TGTGCCAGCAGTCCACGGTGGACAGGGACTGAAGCTTTCTTT. V gene TRBV27 combines with J gene TRBJ1-1, with 8 bases lining up with TRBD1. The CDR3 covers 14 residues. Germline CDR1 is MNHEY and CDR2 is SMNVEV (reference sequence). J was trimmed by 5 bases and V by 5 bases; bases with no gene match: 7.

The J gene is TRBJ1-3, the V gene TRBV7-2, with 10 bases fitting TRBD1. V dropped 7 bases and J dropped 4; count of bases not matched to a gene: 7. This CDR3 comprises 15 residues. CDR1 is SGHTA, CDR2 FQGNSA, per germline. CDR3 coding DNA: TGTGCCAGCACCTATTTGGGACAGGGGGGAAACACCATATATTTT. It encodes CASTYLGQGGNTIYF. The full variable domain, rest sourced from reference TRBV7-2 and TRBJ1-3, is GAGVSQSPSNKVTEKGKDVELRCDPISGHTALYWYRQSLGQGLEFLIYFQGNSAPDKSGLPSDRFSAERTGGSVSTLTIQRTQQEDSAVYLCASTYLGQGGNTIYFGEGSWLTVV.

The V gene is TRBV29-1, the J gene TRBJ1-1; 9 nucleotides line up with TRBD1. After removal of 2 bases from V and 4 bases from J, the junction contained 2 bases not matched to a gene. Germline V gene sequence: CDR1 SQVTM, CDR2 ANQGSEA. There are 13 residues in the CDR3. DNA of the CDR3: TGCAGCGTTGAATTGGACAGGGGCACTGAAGCTTTCTTT. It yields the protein CSVELDRGTEAFF.

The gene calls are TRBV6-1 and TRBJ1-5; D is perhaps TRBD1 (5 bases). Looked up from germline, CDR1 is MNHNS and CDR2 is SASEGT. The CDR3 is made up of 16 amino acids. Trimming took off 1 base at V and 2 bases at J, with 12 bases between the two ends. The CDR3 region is CASSEVAGWGNQPQHF. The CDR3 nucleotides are TGTGCCAGCAGTGAAGTGGCAGGGTGGGGCAATCAGCCCCAGCATTTT.

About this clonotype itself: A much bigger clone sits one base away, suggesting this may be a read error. This CDR3 reads CASSRLSGDYTF. The CDR3 nucleotides read TGTGCCAGCAGTCGCCTCAGTGGGGACTACACCTTC. The rearrangement joins TRBV6-1 to TRBJ1-2, with D unresolved. V shed 5 bases and J shed 10 bases, with 14 bases lying between them. The length of the CDR3 is 12 residues. Per the germline V gene, CDR1 is MNHNS and CDR2 is SASEGT.

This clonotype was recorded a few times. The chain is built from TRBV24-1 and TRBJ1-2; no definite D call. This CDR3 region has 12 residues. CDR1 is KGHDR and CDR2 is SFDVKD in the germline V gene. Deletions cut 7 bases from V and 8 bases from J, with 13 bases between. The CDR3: CATSGPLGGYTF. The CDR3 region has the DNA TGTGCCACCAGCGGACCTTTGGGCGGCTACACCTTC.

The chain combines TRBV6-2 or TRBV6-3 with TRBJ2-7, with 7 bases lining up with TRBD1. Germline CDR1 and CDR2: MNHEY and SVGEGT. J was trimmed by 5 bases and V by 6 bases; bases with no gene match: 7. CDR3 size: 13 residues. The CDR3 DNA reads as TGTGCCAGCAGAACTGACAGGGATAACGAGCAGTACTTC. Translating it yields CASRTDRDNEQYF.

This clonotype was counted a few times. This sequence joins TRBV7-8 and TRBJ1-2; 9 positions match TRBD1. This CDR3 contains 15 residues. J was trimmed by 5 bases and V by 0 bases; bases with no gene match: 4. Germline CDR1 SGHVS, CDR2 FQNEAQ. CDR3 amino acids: CASSLASGQGYGYTF. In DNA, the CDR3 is TGTGCCAGCAGCTTAGCTTCGGGACAGGGTTATGGCTACACCTTC.

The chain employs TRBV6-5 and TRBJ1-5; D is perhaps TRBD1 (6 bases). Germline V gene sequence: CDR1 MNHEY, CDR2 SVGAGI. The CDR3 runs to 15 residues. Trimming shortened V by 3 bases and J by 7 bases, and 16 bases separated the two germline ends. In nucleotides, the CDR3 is TGTGCCAGCAGTTATCTACAGGGAAGACGCCAGCCCCAGCATTTT. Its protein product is CASSYLQGRRQPQHF.

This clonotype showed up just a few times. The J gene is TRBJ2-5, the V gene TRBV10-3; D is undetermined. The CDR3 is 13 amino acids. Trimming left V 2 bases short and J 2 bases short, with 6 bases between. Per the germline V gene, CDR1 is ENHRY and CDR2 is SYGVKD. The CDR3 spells CAISEQTQETQYF. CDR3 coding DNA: TGTGCCATCAGTGAGCAGACACAAGAGACCCAGTACTTC.

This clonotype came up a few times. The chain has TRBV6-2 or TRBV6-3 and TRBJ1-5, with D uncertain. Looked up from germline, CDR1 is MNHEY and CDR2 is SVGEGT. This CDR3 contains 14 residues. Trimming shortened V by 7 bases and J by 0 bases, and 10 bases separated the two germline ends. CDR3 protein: CASTTGDSNQPQHF. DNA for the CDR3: TGTGCCAGCACTACGGGCGATAGCAATCAGCCCCAGCATTTT.

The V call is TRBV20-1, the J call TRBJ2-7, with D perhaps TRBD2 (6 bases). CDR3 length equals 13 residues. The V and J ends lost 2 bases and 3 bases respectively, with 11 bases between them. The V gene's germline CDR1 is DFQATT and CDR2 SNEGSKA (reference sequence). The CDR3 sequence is CSARPGAGYEQYF. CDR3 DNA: TGCAGTGCTAGACCAGGAGCGGGCTACGAGCAGTACTTC.

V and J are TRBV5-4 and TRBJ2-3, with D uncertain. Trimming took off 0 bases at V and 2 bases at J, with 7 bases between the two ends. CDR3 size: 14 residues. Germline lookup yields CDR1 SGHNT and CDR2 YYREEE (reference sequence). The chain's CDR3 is CASSLATATDTQYF. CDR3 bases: TGTGCCAGCAGCTTGGCCACGGCCACAGATACGCAGTATTTT.

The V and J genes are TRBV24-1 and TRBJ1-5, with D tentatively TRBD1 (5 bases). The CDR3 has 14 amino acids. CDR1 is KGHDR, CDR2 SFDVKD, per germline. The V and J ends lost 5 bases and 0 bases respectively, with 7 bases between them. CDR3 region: CATSAGDSNQPQHF. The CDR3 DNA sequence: TGTGCCACCAGTGCGGGGGATAGCAATCAGCCCCAGCATTTT.

DNA of the CDR3: TGTGCCAGCAGCCAAGAGGCAGGACGTGGCACTGAAGCTTTCTTT. It translates to CASSQEAGRGTEAFF. This chain uses TRBV4-2 with TRBJ1-1; D gene ambiguous. Between the trimmed V and J ends, which lost 0 bases and 4 bases, there was a span of 12 bases. The CDR3 contains 15 residues. Germline V gives CDR1 LGHNA, CDR2 YNFKEQ.

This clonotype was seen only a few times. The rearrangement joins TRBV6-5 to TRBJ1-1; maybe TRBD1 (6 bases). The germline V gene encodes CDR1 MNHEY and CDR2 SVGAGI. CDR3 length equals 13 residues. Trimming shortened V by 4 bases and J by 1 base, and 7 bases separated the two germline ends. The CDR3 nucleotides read TGTGCCAGCAGTTTACAGGGGAACACTGAAGCTTTCTTT. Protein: CASSLQGNTEAFF.

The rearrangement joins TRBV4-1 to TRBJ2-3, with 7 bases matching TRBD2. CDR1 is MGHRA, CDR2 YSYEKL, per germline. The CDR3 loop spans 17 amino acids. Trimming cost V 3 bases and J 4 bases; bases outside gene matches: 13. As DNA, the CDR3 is TGCGCCAGCAGCCATCCCTTCGGGGCGGGAGTTGCAGATACGCAGTATTTT. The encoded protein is CASSHPFGAGVADTQYF.

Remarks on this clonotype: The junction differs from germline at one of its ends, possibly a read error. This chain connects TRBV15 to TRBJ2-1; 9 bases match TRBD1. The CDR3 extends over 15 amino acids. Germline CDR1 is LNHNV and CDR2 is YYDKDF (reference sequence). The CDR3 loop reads CATLLPGQGHNEQSF. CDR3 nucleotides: TGTGCCACTTTACTTCCGGGACAGGGACACAATGAGCAGTCCTTC.

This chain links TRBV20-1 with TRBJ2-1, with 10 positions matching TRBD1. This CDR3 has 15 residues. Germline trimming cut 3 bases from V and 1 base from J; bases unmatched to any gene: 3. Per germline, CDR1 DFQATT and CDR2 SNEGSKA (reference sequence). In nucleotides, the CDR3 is TGCAGTGCTAGTGGGACAGGGGCTTCCTACAATGAGCAGTTCTTC. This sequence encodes CSASGTGASYNEQFF.

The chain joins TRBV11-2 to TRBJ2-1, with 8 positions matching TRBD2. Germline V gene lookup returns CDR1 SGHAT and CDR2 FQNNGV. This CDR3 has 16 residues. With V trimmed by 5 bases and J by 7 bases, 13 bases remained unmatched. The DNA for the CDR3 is TGTGCCAGCAGCCGCCGGACCCCTAGCGGGCCAAATGAGCAGTTCTTC. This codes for CASSRRTPSGPNEQFF.

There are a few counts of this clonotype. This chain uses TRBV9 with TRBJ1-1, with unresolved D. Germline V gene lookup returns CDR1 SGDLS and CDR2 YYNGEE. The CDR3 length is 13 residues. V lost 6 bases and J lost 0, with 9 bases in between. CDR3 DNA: TGTGCCAGCATAGGTCAAATGAACACTGAAGCTTTCTTT. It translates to CASIGQMNTEAFF.

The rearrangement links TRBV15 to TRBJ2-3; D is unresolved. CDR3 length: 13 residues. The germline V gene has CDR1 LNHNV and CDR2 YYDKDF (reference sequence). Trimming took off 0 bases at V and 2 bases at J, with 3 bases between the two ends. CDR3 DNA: TGTGCCACCAGCAGAGATTACACAGATACGCAGTATTTT. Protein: CATSRDYTDTQYF. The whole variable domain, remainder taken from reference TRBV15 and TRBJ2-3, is DAMVIQNPRYQVTQFGKPVTLSCSQTLNHNVMYWYQQKSSQAPKLLFHYYDKDFNNEADTPDNFQSRRPNTSFCFLDIRSPGLGDTAMYLCATSRDYTDTQYFGPGTRLTVL.

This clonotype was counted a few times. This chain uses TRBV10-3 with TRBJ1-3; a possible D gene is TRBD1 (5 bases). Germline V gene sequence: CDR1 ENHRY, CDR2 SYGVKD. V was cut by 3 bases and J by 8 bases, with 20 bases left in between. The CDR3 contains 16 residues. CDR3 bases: TGTGCCATCAGTGAAATAGGGGTCCCAATGTCGGACACCATATATTTT. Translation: CAISEIGVPMSDTIYF.

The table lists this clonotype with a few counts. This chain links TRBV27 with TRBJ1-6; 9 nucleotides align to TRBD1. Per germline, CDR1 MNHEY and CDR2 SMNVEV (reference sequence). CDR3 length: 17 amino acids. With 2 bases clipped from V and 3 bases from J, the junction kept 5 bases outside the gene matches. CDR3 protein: CASSLQQGAGYNSPLHF. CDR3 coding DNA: TGTGCCAGCAGTTTACAACAGGGGGCCGGCTATAATTCACCCCTCCACTTT.

CDR3 DNA: TGTGCCAGTAGTATAGCTGTCACAGGGGCGCAGGCCCAGTACTTC. It encodes CASSIAVTGAQAQYF. The chain combines TRBV19 with TRBJ2-5; 7 bases agree with TRBD1. V shed 1 base, J shed 9 bases, and the junction held 11 bases outside the gene matches. The length of the CDR3 is 15 residues. CDR1 and CDR2 (germline): LNHDA, SQIVND (reference sequence). Full variable domain (rest looked up from reference TRBV19 and TRBJ2-5): DGGITQSPKYLFRKEGQNVTLSCEQNLNHDAMYWYRQDPGQGLRLIYYSQIVNDFQKGDIAEGYSVSREKKESFPLTVTSAQKNPTAFYLCASSIAVTGAQAQYFGPGTRLLVL.

The CDR3 is CASSVNRDIGDQPQHF. CDR3 nucleotides: TGTGCCAGCAGTGTAAACCGGGACATAGGAGATCAGCCCCAGCATTTT. The V and J genes are TRBV6-1 and TRBJ1-5; possible D gene TRBD1, 6 bases. The CDR3 has 16 amino acids. The V gene lost 4 bases and the J gene lost 5 bases, with 18 bases spanning the gap. Germline CDR1 and CDR2: MNHNS and SASEGT.

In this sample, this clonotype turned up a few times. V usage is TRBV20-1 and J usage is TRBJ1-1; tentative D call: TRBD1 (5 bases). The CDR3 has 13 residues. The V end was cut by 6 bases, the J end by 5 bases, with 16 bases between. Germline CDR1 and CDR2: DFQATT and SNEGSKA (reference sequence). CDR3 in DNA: TGCAGTGCCCACCAGGCGGGGGGAACTGAAGCTTTCTTT. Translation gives CSAHQAGGTEAFF.

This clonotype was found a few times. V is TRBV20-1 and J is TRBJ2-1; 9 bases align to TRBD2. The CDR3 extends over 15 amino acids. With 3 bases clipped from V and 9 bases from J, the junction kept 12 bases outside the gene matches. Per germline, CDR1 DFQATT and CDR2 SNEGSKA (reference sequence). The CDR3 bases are TGCAGTGCTAGTCGTCCGCGGGGGGGCTCTAGTGAGCAGTTCTTC. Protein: CSASRPRGGSSEQFF.